Listed below are T cell receptor beta chains from one sample, sequenced in a study of blood T cell repertoires in COVID-19. TCRdb's table, derived via immunoSEQ multiplex PCR, lists solely in-frame clones and lacks some. The sample comprises 250,000 to 350,000 clones, approximately 93% of which are singletons, and about 2.2% rests with the top ten. The sequencing sample was made of peripheral blood. Every receptor here comes from a woman between 25 and 40 years old with COVID-19, enrolled during active disease. Each CDR3 is given with its conserved first and last residue. Each record gives: D gene, J gene, clone size, CDR3 length, V gene, CDR3 protein, CDR3 DNA. The D gene is left open where the match is weak. The listing skips clone size in some rows; elsewhere it reads once, few, many or a size class.

d_gene: TRBD1; j_gene: TRBJ1-2; abundance: .; len: 17; v_gene: TRBV15; CDR3aa: CATSNWDRDITNYGYTF; CDR3nt: TGTGCCACCAGCAACTGGGACAGGGATATAACTAACTATGGCTACACCTTC
d_gene: .; j_gene: TRBJ1-5; abundance: once; len: 15; v_gene: TRBV19; CDR3aa: CASRDTDRSNQPQHF; CDR3nt: TGTGCCAGTAGGGATACGGACAGATCAAATCAGCCCCAGCATTTT
d_gene: .; j_gene: TRBJ1-5; abundance: once; len: 14; v_gene: TRBV19; CDR3aa: CASSLGDSNQPQHF; CDR3nt: TGTGCCAGCAGCCTGGGAGACAGCAATCAGCCCCAGCATTTT
d_gene: .; j_gene: TRBJ2-6; abundance: .; len: 18; v_gene: TRBV2; CDR3aa: CASTMGDTYSSGANVLTF; CDR3nt: TGTGCCAGCACCATGGGGGACACCTACTCCTCTGGGGCCAACGTCCTGACTTTC
d_gene: .; j_gene: TRBJ1-2; abundance: .; len: 14; v_gene: TRBV6-5; CDR3aa: CASSSIQGALGYTF; CDR3nt: TGTGCCAGCAGTTCCATACAGGGTGCGTTGGGCTACACCTTC
d_gene: .; j_gene: TRBJ2-2; abundance: .; len: 14; v_gene: TRBV7-2; CDR3aa: CASSLAFEAGELFF; CDR3nt: TGTGCCAGCAGCTTAGCGTTCGAGGCCGGGGAGCTGTTTTTT
d_gene: .; j_gene: TRBJ2-7; abundance: .; len: 14; v_gene: TRBV5-6; CDR3aa: CASSWGQGFYEQYF; CDR3nt: TGTGCCAGCAGCTGGGGGCAGGGGTTCTACGAGCAGTACTTC
d_gene: TRBD1; j_gene: TRBJ1-5; abundance: .; len: 12; v_gene: TRBV19; CDR3aa: CASRTGNQPQHF; CDR3nt: TGTGCCAGTAGGACAGGGAATCAGCCCCAGCATTTT
d_gene: .; j_gene: TRBJ2-7; abundance: .; len: 13; v_gene: TRBV28; CDR3aa: CASSFMSRYEQYF; CDR3nt: TGTGCCAGCAGTTTTATGTCCAGATACGAGCAGTACTTC
d_gene: .; j_gene: TRBJ2-2; abundance: .; len: 19; v_gene: TRBV12-2; CDR3aa: CASPRGGTSGSKRAGELFF; CDR3nt: TGTGCAAGTCCCCGAGGGGGGACTAGCGGGAGTAAAAGGGCCGGGGAGCTGTTTTTT
d_gene: .; j_gene: TRBJ1-1; abundance: once; len: 12; v_gene: TRBV29-1; CDR3aa: CSVGQVRTEAFF; CDR3nt: TGCAGCGTTGGACAGGTTCGGACTGAAGCTTTCTTT
d_gene: .; j_gene: TRBJ2-3; abundance: .; len: 13; v_gene: TRBV6-5; CDR3aa: CASSAAGTDTQYF; CDR3nt: TGTGCCAGCTCGGCGGCAGGCACAGATACGCAGTATTTT
d_gene: TRBD1; j_gene: TRBJ1-1; abundance: .; len: 11; v_gene: TRBV10-3; CDR3aa: CAIRGTGEAFF; CDR3nt: TGTGCCATCAGGGGGACAGGTGAAGCTTTCTTT
d_gene: .; j_gene: TRBJ2-6; abundance: .; len: 15; v_gene: TRBV13; CDR3aa: CASSRQLSGANVLTF; CDR3nt: TGTGCCAGCAGCCGACAGTTATCTGGGGCCAACGTCCTGACTTTC
d_gene: TRBD1; j_gene: TRBJ1-1; abundance: .; len: 15; v_gene: TRBV5-1; CDR3aa: CASSFGDSPATEAFF; CDR3nt: TGCGCCAGCAGCTTCGGGGACAGTCCGGCCACTGAAGCTTTCTTT
d_gene: .; j_gene: TRBJ1-1; abundance: .; len: 14; v_gene: TRBV2; CDR3aa: CASSSVNMNTEAFF; CDR3nt: TGTGCCAGCAGCTCCGTTAACATGAACACTGAAGCTTTCTTT
d_gene: .; j_gene: TRBJ2-7; abundance: .; len: 19; v_gene: TRBV27; CDR3aa: CASSLGKPGHTNFPYEQYF; CDR3nt: TGTGCCAGCAGTTTGGGGAAGCCGGGACACACGAACTTTCCCTACGAGCAGTACTTC
d_gene: TRBD1; j_gene: TRBJ1-2; abundance: .; len: 17; v_gene: TRBV19; CDR3aa: CASSIDLGQGTRYGYTF; CDR3nt: TGTGCCAGTAGTATAGATTTGGGACAGGGGACGCGCTATGGCTACACCTTC
d_gene: .; j_gene: TRBJ1-6; abundance: .; len: 18; v_gene: TRBV9; CDR3aa: CASSESPLRTGNGSPLHF; CDR3nt: TGTGCCAGCAGCGAGTCCCCTCTCAGGACGGGGAACGGATCACCCCTCCACTTT
d_gene: TRBD1; j_gene: TRBJ1-2; abundance: .; len: 13; v_gene: TRBV30; CDR3aa: CACRQGAVHGYTF; CDR3nt: TGTGCCTGCCGACAGGGGGCAGTCCATGGCTACACCTTC
d_gene: .; j_gene: TRBJ1-1; abundance: .; len: 12; v_gene: TRBV19; CDR3aa: CASTGLRGEAFF; CDR3nt: TGTGCCAGCACAGGGCTTCGGGGTGAAGCTTTCTTT
d_gene: TRBD1; j_gene: TRBJ2-5; abundance: .; len: 15; v_gene: TRBV5-1; CDR3aa: CASSSTGQVVETQYF; CDR3nt: TGCGCCAGCAGCTCAACGGGACAGGTGGTGGAGACCCAGTACTTC
d_gene: .; j_gene: TRBJ2-1; abundance: .; len: 13; v_gene: TRBV6-6; CDR3aa: CASTYGQLARRFF; CDR3nt: TGTGCCAGCACGTATGGACAGCTAGCAAGACGGTTCTTC
d_gene: .; j_gene: TRBJ2-2; abundance: .; len: 16; v_gene: TRBV13; CDR3aa: CASSSGGTLTRGELFF; CDR3nt: TGTGCCAGCAGCTCTGGGGGCACTCTAACACGCGGGGAGCTGTTTTTT
d_gene: .; j_gene: TRBJ1-2; abundance: .; len: 13; v_gene: TRBV27; CDR3aa: CASSRTPDYGYTF; CDR3nt: TGTGCCAGCAGCCGCACACCAGACTATGGCTACACCTTC
d_gene: .; j_gene: TRBJ1-1; abundance: .; len: 11; v_gene: TRBV12-3/TRBV12-4; CDR3aa: CASSPSTEAFF; CDR3nt: TGTGCCAGCAGTCCCTCCACTGAAGCTTTCTTT
d_gene: .; j_gene: TRBJ2-2; abundance: .; len: 16; v_gene: TRBV15; CDR3aa: CATSREEGANTGELFF; CDR3nt: TGTGCCACCAGCAGAGAAGAAGGAGCGAACACCGGGGAGCTGTTTTTT
d_gene: TRBD1; j_gene: TRBJ1-1; abundance: .; len: 17; v_gene: TRBV4-2; CDR3aa: CASSQGGRGQGVMEAFF; CDR3nt: TGTGCCAGCAGCCAAGGGGGCCGAGGACAGGGGGTTATGGAAGCTTTCTTT
d_gene: TRBD1; j_gene: TRBJ1-3; abundance: .; len: 15; v_gene: TRBV19; CDR3aa: CATTDRGLSGNTIYF; CDR3nt: TGTGCCACCACCGACAGGGGACTGTCTGGAAACACCATATATTTT
d_gene: TRBD1; j_gene: TRBJ1-5; abundance: .; len: 14; v_gene: TRBV19; CDR3aa: CASSETGGNQPQHF; CDR3nt: TGTGCCAGTAGCGAGACAGGGGGGAATCAGCCCCAGCATTTT
d_gene: .; j_gene: TRBJ1-3; abundance: once; len: 16; v_gene: TRBV3-1/TRBV3-2; CDR3aa: CASSQARALSGNTIYF; CDR3nt: TGTGCCAGCAGCCAAGCCAGGGCTTTATCTGGAAACACCATATATTTT
d_gene: TRBD1; j_gene: TRBJ2-7; abundance: .; len: 16; v_gene: TRBV24-1; CDR3aa: CATSDFLRTGSYEQYF; CDR3nt: TGTGCCACCAGTGATTTTCTCCGGACAGGGAGCTACGAGCAGTACTTC
d_gene: .; j_gene: TRBJ2-1; abundance: .; len: 13; v_gene: TRBV15; CDR3aa: CATSITSTAEQFF; CDR3nt: TGTGCCACCAGCATTACTAGTACGGCTGAGCAGTTCTTC
d_gene: TRBD1; j_gene: TRBJ1-5; abundance: few; len: 15; v_gene: TRBV30; CDR3aa: CAWSSLDRENQPQHF; CDR3nt: TGTGCCTGGAGTTCGCTCGACAGGGAGAATCAGCCCCAGCATTTT
d_gene: TRBD1; j_gene: TRBJ2-1; abundance: .; len: 15; v_gene: TRBV27; CDR3aa: CASSLRDRVYNEQFF; CDR3nt: TGTGCCAGCAGTTTAAGGGACAGGGTCTACAATGAGCAGTTCTTC
d_gene: .; j_gene: TRBJ1-1; abundance: .; len: 12; v_gene: TRBV24-1; CDR3aa: CATSEHRPEAFF; CDR3nt: TGTGCCACCAGTGAACACAGGCCCGAAGCTTTCTTT
d_gene: TRBD1; j_gene: TRBJ1-6; abundance: .; len: 14; v_gene: TRBV30; CDR3aa: CAWSLGTGNSPLHF; CDR3nt: TGTGCCTGGAGTCTTGGGACAGGGAATTCACCCCTCCACTTT
d_gene: .; j_gene: TRBJ1-2; abundance: .; len: 16; v_gene: TRBV19; CDR3aa: CASSPHRDQRILGYTF; CDR3nt: TGTGCCAGTAGTCCCCACAGGGATCAACGGATATTGGGCTACACCTTC
d_gene: .; j_gene: TRBJ2-6; abundance: .; len: 13; v_gene: TRBV7-9; CDR3aa: CASCLSGANVLTF; CDR3nt: TGTGCCAGCTGTTTATCCGGGGCCAACGTCCTGACTTTC
d_gene: .; j_gene: TRBJ2-3; abundance: .; len: 13; v_gene: TRBV15; CDR3aa: CATRRALTDTQYF; CDR3nt: TGTGCCACCAGGCGGGCCCTCACAGATACGCAGTATTTT
d_gene: TRBD1; j_gene: TRBJ1-1; abundance: .; len: 15; v_gene: TRBV6-5; CDR3aa: CASSYSGQGAIQAFF; CDR3nt: TGTGCCAGCAGTTACTCAGGACAGGGGGCTATACAAGCTTTCTTT
d_gene: .; j_gene: TRBJ2-2; abundance: .; len: 15; v_gene: TRBV5-4; CDR3aa: CASSSARSSTGELFF; CDR3nt: TGTGCCAGCAGCTCCGCTAGGTCAAGCACCGGGGAGCTGTTTTTT
d_gene: .; j_gene: TRBJ2-6; abundance: .; len: 14; v_gene: TRBV29-1; CDR3aa: CSVNQLSGANVLTF; CDR3nt: TGCAGCGTAAACCAACTATCTGGGGCCAACGTCCTGACTTTC
d_gene: .; j_gene: TRBJ1-6; abundance: .; len: 13; v_gene: TRBV15; CDR3aa: CATSRDKNSPLHF; CDR3nt: TGTGCCACCAGCAGGGACAAAAATTCACCCCTCCACTTT
d_gene: .; j_gene: TRBJ2-2; abundance: .; len: 13; v_gene: TRBV2; CDR3aa: CASSVISAGELFF; CDR3nt: TGTGCCAGCAGTGTAATCTCAGCCGGGGAGCTGTTTTTT
d_gene: .; j_gene: TRBJ1-4; abundance: once; len: 17; v_gene: TRBV7-8; CDR3aa: CASSPTWLIATNEKLFF; CDR3nt: TGTGCCAGCAGCCCTACCTGGTTAATAGCAACTAATGAAAAACTGTTTTTT